This T cell receptor beta chain was recorded in a study of radiation and T cells in renal cell carcinoma. The germline V gene encodes CDR1 KGHSH and CDR2 LQKENI. There are 14 residues in the CDR3. The ends were cut back, 5 bases at V and 8 bases at J, with 18 bases in the middle. Assay used: immunoSEQ multiplex PCR; TCRdb lists only in-frame clones, some missing. The table lists about 130,000 clones, about four fifths of them singletons. The time point: blood 2 weeks post-SBRT. Treatment specified: 15 Gy SBRT to primary tumor, nephrectomy 4 weeks later. This clonotype was sampled from a man aged 50-60 years with renal cell carcinoma. The chain recombines TRBV18 with TRBJ1-2; maybe TRBD1 (5 bases). The specimen comprised blood, sampled from a patient whose treatment included radiotherapy and nephrectomy. The CDR3 here is CASSEDTRPWGYTF. The CDR3 nucleotides read TGTGCCAGCTCAGAGGACACCCGCCCGTGGGGCTACACCTTC.